These 17 T cell receptor beta chains were sequenced from one sample in a study of cytomegalovirus exposure and HLA in healthy donors. Produced via immunoSEQ multiplex PCR; TCRdb's table is partial and in-frame only. The sample consists of about 79,000 clones, 93% of them appearing once. Sequenced material: PBMCs. These receptors came from a woman in her twenties or thirties in good health and CMV-seronegative.

Here the CDR3 reads CASSYPGTNEQYF. CDR3 nucleotide sequence: TGTGCCAGCAGTTATCCAGGGACAAACGAGCAGTACTTC. The V and J genes are TRBV6-5 and TRBJ2-7; D may be TRBD1 (6 bases). This CDR3 is built from 13 residues. V lost 3 bases, J lost 5 bases, and 11 bases lay in between. The germline V gene has CDR1 MNHEY and CDR2 SVGAGI.

The chain couples TRBV7-3 to TRBJ2-3; D perhaps matches TRBD2 (5 bases). The CDR3 contains 16 residues. CDR1 and CDR2 from the germline V gene are SGHTA and FQGTGA. The germline V and J ends were trimmed by 1 base and 6 bases, with 17 bases remaining between them. The CDR3: CASSLNPIGTGDTQYF. CDR3 coding DNA: TGTGCCAGCAGCTTAAACCCCATTGGAACGGGGGATACGCAGTATTTT.

This chain links TRBV7-2 with TRBJ1-2, with D unresolved. V was trimmed by 11 bases and J by 3 bases, leaving 13 bases between them. The germline CDR1 and CDR2 sequences are SGHTA and FQGNSA. CDR3 length: 12 amino acids. For the CDR3, the DNA is TGTGCCGATGAAAGCGTCTACTATGGCTACACCTTC. The encoded protein is CADESVYYGYTF.

This clone was detected only once. The rearrangement uses TRBV30 and TRBJ1-2; 7 bases match TRBD1. V gave up 1 base and J gave up 8 bases; unmatched junction bases: 10. This CDR3 region has 14 residues. Germline-derived CDR1 and CDR2 are GTSNPN and SVGIG (reference sequence). CDR3 coding DNA: TGTGCCTGGAGTGCGAACAGGGGATCCGGGGGCTACACCTTC. Amino acid sequence: CAWSANRGSGGYTF.

The chain links TRBV30 to TRBJ1-2; 7 bases match TRBD1. Germline V lookup: CDR1 GTSNPN, CDR2 SVGIG (reference sequence). This CDR3 is built from 15 residues. Trimming at V came to 4 bases and at J to 2 bases, leaving 10 bases not matched to a gene. CDR3 DNA sequence: TGTGCCTGGAACGGGAACAGGGGAGACAACTATGGCTACACCTTC. Its protein is CAWNGNRGDNYGYTF.

This chain joins TRBV6-4 and TRBJ1-1; weak D call: TRBD1 (6 bases). The CDR3 loop spans 17 amino acids. Germline V gene lookup returns CDR1 MRHNA and CDR2 SNTAGT. Trimming cost V 1 base and J 3 bases, with 18 bases left between them. The DNA of the CDR3 is TGTGCCAGCAGTGACTTCGTGACAGGCGCGGTGGACACTGAAGCTTTCTTT. Translated: CASSDFVTGAVDTEAFF.

This sequence joins TRBV9 and TRBJ2-1, with D possibly matching TRBD2 (5 bases). The CDR3 has 12 amino acids. Trimming shortened V by 5 bases and J by 4 bases, and 7 bases separated the two germline ends. From germline, CDR1 is SGDLS and CDR2 YYNGEE. The CDR3 DNA reads TGTGCCAGCAGTCGGGGATACAATGAGCAGTTCTTC. This translates into CASSRGYNEQFF. Variable domain in full (rest from reference TRBV9 and TRBJ2-1): DSGVTQTPKHLITATGQRVTLRCSPRSGDLSVYWYQQSLDQGLQFLIQYYNGEERAKGNILERFSAQQFPDLHSELNLSSLELGDSALYFCASSRGYNEQFFGPGTRLTVL.

This clone occurred a few times. The chain is built from TRBV19 and TRBJ1-5, with 7 nucleotides matching TRBD1. V lost 5 bases to trimming and J lost 6 bases; unmatched junction nucleotides: 13. Germline loops: CDR1 LNHDA, CDR2 SQIVND (reference sequence). This CDR3 comprises 16 residues. The CDR3 here is CASSPQERQGGQPQHF. CDR3 nucleotides: TGTGCCAGTAGTCCTCAGGAGCGGCAGGGGGGTCAGCCCCAGCATTTT. Full variable domain (rest looked up from reference TRBV19 and TRBJ1-5): DGGITQSPKYLFRKEGQNVTLSCEQNLNHDAMYWYRQDPGQGLRLIYYSQIVNDFQKGDIAEGYSVSREKKESFPLTVTSAQKNPTAFYLCASSPQERQGGQPQHFGDGTRLSIL.

This clone has only a few counts. This chain links TRBV9 with TRBJ1-2, with D hard to call. Trimming removed 3 bases at V and 0 bases at J, with 12 bases between. This CDR3 spans 15 amino acids. CDR1 and CDR2 from the germline V gene are SGDLS and YYNGEE. CDR3 bases: TGTGCCAGCAGCGGACATTACACAGCTAACTATGGCTACACCTTC. Protein: CASSGHYTANYGYTF.

V and J are TRBV4-3 and TRBJ1-5, with 7 nucleotides matching TRBD1. J was trimmed by 2 bases and V by 1 base; bases with no gene match: 17. Germline values: CDR1 LGHNA, CDR2 YSLEER. The CDR3 is 20 residues long. This CDR3 is CASSQVAMARGRPGNQPQHF. The CDR3 DNA sequence: TGCGCCAGCAGCCAAGTGGCGATGGCGAGGGGGCGGCCTGGCAATCAGCCCCAGCATTTT.

The J gene is TRBJ2-7, the V gene TRBV5-1; 7 nucleotides align to TRBD1. Germline loops: CDR1 SGHRS, CDR2 YFSETQ. V shed 0 bases and J 0 bases; nucleotides not matched to a gene: 6. The CDR3 consists of 16 residues. The CDR3 nucleotides read TGCGCCAGCAGCTTGGCCACAGGGGTAGGCTCCTACGAGCAGTACTTC. Its protein is CASSLATGVGSYEQYF.

The rearrangement joins TRBV7-2 to TRBJ2-7, with D uncertain. This CDR3 region has 13 residues. The V end lost 7 bases, the J end lost 3 bases, and 13 bases lay between the germline ends. The germline V gene has CDR1 SGHTA and CDR2 FQGNSA. The CDR3, as DNA: TGTGCCAGCAAGCCTAGAAGCGACTACGAGCAGTACTTC. Translated, it gives CASKPRSDYEQYF.

The chain links TRBV5-6 to TRBJ1-2; the match to TRBD1 covers 7 bases. Germline lookup yields CDR1 SGHDT and CDR2 YYEEEE. With V trimmed by 4 bases and J by 4 bases, 7 bases remained unmatched. The CDR3 is made up of 14 amino acids. The DNA of the CDR3 is TGTGCCAGCAGCACTGAAGGGGGCGGCTATGGCTACACCTTC. Protein product: CASSTEGGGYGYTF.

This chain joins TRBV15 and TRBJ2-2; the match to TRBD1 covers 7 bases. Per germline, CDR1 LNHNV and CDR2 YYDKDF (reference sequence). V was clipped by 4 bases and J by 2 bases; unmatched bases: 7. The CDR3 has 16 residues. CDR3 residues: CATSTDDRVNTGELFF. CDR3 DNA sequence: TGTGCCACCAGCACCGATGACAGGGTTAACACCGGGGAGCTGTTTTTT.

The V call is TRBV7-8, the J call TRBJ2-3; 8 nucleotides match TRBD2. V lost 5 bases, J lost 5 bases, and 15 bases stayed unmatched. The CDR3 loop spans 17 amino acids. CDR1 is SGHVS, CDR2 FQNEAQ, per germline. In nucleotides, the CDR3 is TGTGCCAGCAGCCGGACCGGGACTAGGGGTTGGGGAGATACGCAGTATTTT. This encodes CASSRTGTRGWGDTQYF.

The chain recombines TRBV9 with TRBJ2-1; 11 bases are shared with TRBD2. CDR1 is SGDLS and CDR2 is YYNGEE in the germline V gene. V lost 4 bases and J lost 8; bases outside the gene matches: 14. The CDR3 loop spans 17 amino acids. In DNA form, the CDR3 reads TGTGCCAGCAGCCTTCGGGGTAGCGGGGGGGCTTTGGATGAGCAGTTCTTC. Amino acid sequence: CASSLRGSGGALDEQFF.

The chain is built from TRBV9 and TRBJ2-5; 12 bases map to TRBD2. Germline-derived CDR1 and CDR2 are SGDLS and YYNGEE. The V gene end was trimmed by 3 bases and the J gene end by 7 bases; junction bases not matched to a gene: 10. This CDR3 has 16 residues. The CDR3 loop reads CASSAQTSGSGVTQYF. CDR3 in DNA: TGTGCCAGCAGCGCTCAGACTAGCGGGAGTGGGGTGACCCAGTACTTC.